The rows below give T cell receptor beta chains drawn from one sample of a study of cytotoxic CD8 clonotypes in ibrutinib-treated CLL. Here immunoSEQ multiplex PCR was the method, and the copy in TCRdb shows in-frame clones only, minus some. The table records 150,000 to 250,000 clones, about 72% of them present only once. Sequenced here: PBMCs, sampled after 24 months of ibrutinib treatment. These receptors were obtained from a human donor with chronic lymphocytic leukemia. Both conserved end residues are part of each CDR3. Each record gives: J gene, D gene, V gene, clone size, CDR3 protein, CDR3 DNA. The D gene is left open where the match is weak. Clone size is not always given. Where it is, it says once, few, many or a class for expanded clones.

>TRBJ2-5|-|TRBV27|many
CASSTGLETQYF
TGTGCCAGCAGTACAGGGTTGGAGACCCAGTACTTC
>TRBJ2-1|TRBD2|TRBV6-1|few
CASSASGWTYNEQFF
TGTGCCAGCAGTGCTAGCGGGTGGACCTACAATGAGCAGTTCTTC
>TRBJ2-7|TRBD1|TRBV2|-
CASREGTGEAYEQYF
TGTGCCAGCAGGGAAGGGACAGGGGAAGCCTACGAGCAGTACTTC
>TRBJ1-2|-|TRBV5-5|-
CASSLGPSREIPGSGYTF
TGTGCCAGCAGCTTGGGCCCGTCCCGGGAGATTCCAGGGAGTGGCTACACCTTC
>TRBJ1-1|TRBD1|TRBV11-2|-
CASSLGGQGENTEAFF
TGTGCCAGCAGCTTAGGGGGACAGGGGGAGAACACTGAAGCTTTCTTT
>TRBJ2-7|-|TRBV19|-
CASSIAGTSYEQYF
TGTGCCAGTAGTATAGCCGGGACCTCCTACGAGCAGTACTTC
>TRBJ2-7|TRBD2|TRBV30|-
CAWTTGGYEQYF
TGTGCCTGGACCACGGGGGGCTACGAGCAGTACTTC
>TRBJ1-2|-|TRBV5-1|-
CASSLVGRPDYGYTF
TGCGCCAGCAGCTTGGTGGGGCGACCAGACTATGGCTACACCTTC
>TRBJ2-7|-|TRBV19|-
CASSIGRGYEQYF
TGTGCCAGTAGTATAGGGCGAGGCTACGAGCAGTACTTC
>TRBJ1-4|-|TRBV7-6|-
CASSPRTDEKLFF
TGTGCCAGCAGCCCCCGGACTGACGAAAAACTGTTTTTT
>TRBJ2-1|TRBD1|TRBV6-1|few
CASSAQVRDRVPYNEQFF
TGTGCCAGCAGTGCCCAAGTCCGGGACAGGGTCCCATACAATGAGCAGTTCTTC
>TRBJ1-5|-|TRBV5-1|-
CASSLDLDQPQHF
TGCGCCAGCAGCTTGGACTTAGATCAGCCCCAGCATTTT
>TRBJ2-7|TRBD2|TRBV9|-
CASSPGTSGRSQYF
TGTGCCAGCAGCCCGGGGACTAGCGGGAGGAGCCAGTACTTC
>TRBJ1-1|-|TRBV7-3|-
CASSSISRRVMNTEAFF
TGTGCCAGCAGCTCAATTTCGCGACGGGTAATGAACACTGAAGCTTTCTTT
>TRBJ2-7|TRBD2|TRBV10-1|-
CASSEAGESFEQYF
TGCGCCAGCAGTGAGGCGGGAGAGTCCTTCGAGCAGTACTTC
>TRBJ2-7|-|TRBV7-9|-
CASSFGGVYEQYF
TGTGCCAGCAGCTTTGGCGGGGTCTACGAGCAGTACTTC
>TRBJ1-5|-|TRBV6-1|few
CASSVVGGNQPQHF
TGTGCCAGCAGTGTCGTAGGGGGAAATCAGCCCCAGCATTTT
>TRBJ1-5|-|TRBV4-3|-
CASSQALTRGQPQHF
TGCGCCAGCAGCCAAGCCTTGACCCGAGGTCAGCCCCAGCATTTT
>TRBJ2-7|-|TRBV7-2|-
CASSPISHSYEQYF
TGTGCCAGCAGCCCCATAAGTCACTCCTACGAGCAGTACTTC
>TRBJ1-1|TRBD1|TRBV15|-
CATSRVGGQGNTEAFF
TGTGCCACCAGCAGAGTAGGGGGACAGGGGAACACTGAAGCTTTCTTT